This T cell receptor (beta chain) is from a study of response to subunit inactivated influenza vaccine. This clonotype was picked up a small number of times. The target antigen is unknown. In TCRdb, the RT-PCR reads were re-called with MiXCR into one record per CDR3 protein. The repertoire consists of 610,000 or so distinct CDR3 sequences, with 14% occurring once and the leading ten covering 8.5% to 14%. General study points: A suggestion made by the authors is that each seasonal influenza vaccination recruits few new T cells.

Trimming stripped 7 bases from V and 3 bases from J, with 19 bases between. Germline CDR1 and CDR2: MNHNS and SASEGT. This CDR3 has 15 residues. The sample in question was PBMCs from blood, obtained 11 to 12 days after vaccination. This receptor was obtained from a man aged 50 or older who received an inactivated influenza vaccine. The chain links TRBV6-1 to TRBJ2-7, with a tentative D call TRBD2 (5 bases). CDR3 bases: TGTGCCAGCACCGGGGTTGATCGGGGATACTACGAGCAGTACTTC. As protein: CASTGVDRGYYEQYF.